One and the same sample provided the 20 T cell receptor beta chains below, sequenced in a study of blood T cell repertoires in COVID-19. The repertoire was sequenced with immunoSEQ multiplex PCR; TCRdb's copy has only in-frame clones and lacks some. The table records about 56,000 clones, roughly 84% of them present only once. The specimen sequenced was peripheral blood. The origin of the receptors is an elderly woman with acute or convalescent COVID-19.

This chain uses TRBV10-3 with TRBJ2-2; D might be TRBD1 (5 bases). The CDR3 runs 16 residues. Germline V gene data show CDR1 as ENHRY and CDR2 as SYGVKD. The germline V and J ends were trimmed by 0 bases and 0 bases, with 8 bases remaining between them. The CDR3 region is CAISESTVANTGELFF. As DNA, the CDR3 is TGTGCCATCAGTGAGTCGACAGTCGCGAACACCGGGGAGCTGTTTTTT.

This chain links TRBV5-4 with TRBJ2-5, with D possibly TRBD2 on 6 matching bases. Germline CDR1 reads SGHNT; CDR2 reads YYREEE (reference sequence). The V and J ends lost 2 bases and 2 bases respectively, with 7 bases between them. The CDR3 covers 13 residues. CDR3: CASSFAGQETQYF. CDR3 sequence (DNA): TGTGCCAGCAGCTTTGCGGGGCAAGAGACCCAGTACTTC.

The chain joins TRBV6-5 to TRBJ1-6; 11 positions agree with TRBD1. The length of the CDR3 is 16 residues. With V trimmed by 4 bases and J by 10 bases, 9 bases remained unmatched. Germline assignment: CDR1 MNHEY and CDR2 SVGAGI. Here the CDR3 DNA reads TGTGCCAGCAGTTCCCGGTTAGGGACAGGGGGATCACCCCTCCACTTT. This codes for CASSSRLGTGGSPLHF.

The J gene is TRBJ2-2, the V gene TRBV24-1; maybe TRBD1 (5 bases). V lost 4 bases to trimming and J lost 4 bases, with 12 bases between them. This CDR3 comprises 15 residues. Germline V gene data show CDR1 as KGHDR and CDR2 as SFDVKD. The DNA of the CDR3 is TGTGCCACCAGTGACCCGACAGCGACCACCGGGGAGCTGTTTTTT. Residues: CATSDPTATTGELFF.

This clone appeared a single time. CDR3 sequence reads: CSASRQGQETQYF. CDR3 bases: TGCAGTGCCAGTCGACAGGGCCAAGAGACCCAGTACTTC. V gene TRBV20-1 combines with J gene TRBJ2-5, with TRBD1 matching over 7 bases. J lost 1 base, V lost 6 bases, and 5 bases had no gene match. The CDR3 sequence is 13 residues long. CDR1 DFQATT and CDR2 SNEGSKA come from the germline V gene (reference sequence).

Only a few counts were recorded for this clone. This chain uses TRBV7-2 with TRBJ1-1; tentative D call: TRBD1 (5 bases). Germline V gives CDR1 SGHTA, CDR2 FQGNSA. The CDR3 covers 15 residues. Trimming removed 5 bases at V and 4 bases at J, with 17 bases between. CDR3 sequence (DNA): TGTGCCAGCAGCATACGCGTAGGGAGGGGCACTGAAGCTTTCTTT. Amino acid sequence: CASSIRVGRGTEAFF.

This rearrangement joins TRBV11-2 to TRBJ2-6; possibly TRBD2 for D (5 bases). The CDR3 runs 19 residues. CDR1 and CDR2 (germline): SGHAT, FQNNGV. Trimming pared 4 bases from V and 0 bases from J, leaving 19 bases between. Written as DNA, the CDR3 is TGTGCCAGCAGCTGGACGCCGAGGAGGAATCCCTCTGGGGCCAACGTCCTGACTTTC. Protein product: CASSWTPRRNPSGANVLTF.

The chain uses TRBV6-6 and TRBJ1-4, with 10 bases that match TRBD1. The CDR3 runs to 17 residues. The germline V gene has CDR1 MNHNY and CDR2 SVGAGI (reference sequence). Losses at the gene ends were 5 bases for V and 0 bases for J; bases not matched to a gene: 6. In nucleotides, the CDR3 is TGTGCCAGCAGTCGGACAGGGGGGACTGCAACTAATGAAAAACTGTTTTTT. Translation gives CASSRTGGTATNEKLFF.

As regards this clone: Other DNA sequences in the sample encode the same CDR3. V is TRBV3-1 (or the pseudogene TRBV3-2) and J is TRBJ1-5; D remains ambiguous. The CDR3 totals 13 residues. Per germline, CDR1 LGHDT and CDR2 YNNKEL (reference sequence). V was cut by 4 bases and J by 6 bases, with 10 bases left in between. The CDR3 region has the DNA TGTGCCAGCAGCCCTCCGGGGAGTCAGCCCCAGCATTTT. It translates to CASSPPGSQPQHF.

This chain links TRBV6-5 with TRBJ1-3; a possible D gene is TRBD1 (6 bases). CDR1 and CDR2 from the germline V gene are MNHEY and SVGAGI. The CDR3 runs to 13 residues. With 10 bases removed from V and 0 bases from J, the gap between germline ends came to 10 bases. The CDR3 DNA is TGTGCCACCACAGGGTCCTCTGGAAACACCATATATTTT. It specifies CATTGSSGNTIYF.

The V and J genes are TRBV10-2 and TRBJ2-6, with D possibly TRBD2 on 6 matching bases. CDR3 length: 17 amino acids. CDR1 and CDR2 from the germline V gene are WSHSY and SAAADI. Trimming pared 3 bases from V and 5 bases from J, leaving 17 bases between. CDR3 amino acids: CASSDRGLTSRANVLTF. The CDR3 DNA follows: TGCGCCAGCAGTGACCGGGGGTTGACCTCCAGGGCCAACGTCCTGACTTTC.

The J gene is TRBJ2-7, the V gene TRBV5-1, with D perhaps TRBD1 (5 bases). CDR3 length: 15 amino acids. Per the germline V gene, CDR1 is SGHRS and CDR2 is YFSETQ. Trimming took off 0 bases at V and 2 bases at J, with 12 bases between the two ends. This CDR3 reads CASSLGIGVTYEQYF. CDR3 nucleotides: TGCGCCAGCAGCTTGGGGATAGGGGTGACCTACGAGCAGTACTTC.

The J gene is TRBJ1-6, the V gene TRBV6-1; D is uncertain. This CDR3 is built from 15 residues. CDR1 is MNHNS and CDR2 is SASEGT in the germline V gene. V was trimmed by 3 bases and J by 8 bases, leaving 14 bases between them. The CDR3 here is CASSDVWGVDSPLHF. The CDR3 nucleotides read TGTGCCAGCAGTGATGTGTGGGGAGTTGATTCACCCCTCCACTTT.

This clone appeared once. The chain carries TRBV11-2 and TRBJ1-1; possibly TRBD1 for D (5 bases). Trimming removed 3 bases at V and 2 bases at J, with 10 bases between. CDR1 SGHAT and CDR2 FQNNGV come from the germline V gene. The CDR3 has 14 amino acids. The CDR3 nucleotides read TGTGCCAGCAGCTTGATAACAGGTAACACTGAAGCTTTCTTT. It translates to CASSLITGNTEAFF.

V and J are TRBV3-1 (or the pseudogene TRBV3-2) and TRBJ1-5; D is unresolved. The CDR3 has 16 amino acids. V was pared by 0 bases and J by 4 bases, with 13 bases between. The V gene's germline CDR1 is LGHDT and CDR2 YNNKEL (reference sequence). CDR3 loop: CASSQETPGLNQPQHF. In DNA form, the CDR3 reads TGTGCCAGCAGCCAAGAGACACCAGGCCTTAATCAGCCCCAGCATTTT.

The chain joins TRBV5-1 to TRBJ2-5; TRBD2 aligns across 15 bases. Germline V lookup: CDR1 SGHRS, CDR2 YFSETQ. V lost 2 bases to trimming and J lost 2 bases; unmatched junction nucleotides: 7. The length of the CDR3 is 18 residues. The CDR3 nucleotides are TGCGCCAGCAGCTTATCGGGACTAGCGGGGGGCCAACAAGAGACCCAGTACTTC. This gives the protein CASSLSGLAGGQQETQYF.

The chain combines TRBV27 with TRBJ2-2; TRBD2 aligns across 10 bases. The CDR3 covers 16 residues. Per the germline V gene, CDR1 is MNHEY and CDR2 is SMNVEV (reference sequence). The V and J ends lost 4 bases and 5 bases, in that order; junction bases with no gene match: 7. The CDR3 DNA is TGTGCCAGCAGTTCCCCTAGCGGGGGAGGGACCGGGGAGCTGTTTTTT. This translates into CASSSPSGGGTGELFF.

The J gene is TRBJ1-2, the V gene TRBV5-1; 8 nucleotides match TRBD1. J lost 4 bases, V lost 1 base, and 9 bases had no gene match. Germline loops: CDR1 SGHRS, CDR2 YFSETQ. This CDR3 comprises 16 residues. CDR3: CASSLTGGTYSYGYTF. For the CDR3, the DNA is TGCGCCAGCAGCTTGACAGGGGGAACCTACTCCTATGGCTACACCTTC.

The rearrangement joins TRBV3-1 (or the pseudogene TRBV3-2) to TRBJ1-5, with TRBD1 as a possible D gene (5 bases). Per germline, CDR1 LGHDT and CDR2 YNNKEL (reference sequence). This CDR3 contains 14 residues. Trimming pared 1 base from V and 4 bases from J, leaving 8 bases between. Written as DNA, the CDR3 is TGTGCCAGCAGCCAAGGGGGCCGTAATCAGCCCCAGCATTTT. Its translation: CASSQGGRNQPQHF.

CDR3 loop: CASSGQGRGTGSYEQYF. The CDR3 DNA reads TGTGCCAGTAGTGGCCAAGGAAGGGGGACAGGCTCCTACGAGCAGTACTTC. The chain joins TRBV19 to TRBJ2-7, with TRBD1 identical over 8 bases. Unmatched junction bases numbered 12, after V lost 5 bases and J lost 0 bases. The CDR3 extends over 17 amino acids. The germline V gene encodes CDR1 LNHDA and CDR2 SQIVND (reference sequence).